The clone carrying this T cell receptor beta chain was detected a few times. This specimen comes from a study of radiotherapy plus CTLA-4 blockade in lung cancer. Clones were sequenced by immunoSEQ multiplex PCR, and TCRdb holds only the in-frame ones, with some missing. This table has roughly 90,000 clones, more than 60% appearing once. Trimming left V 6 bases short and J 8 bases short, with 13 bases between. This CDR3 is built from 12 residues. Germline assignment: CDR1 ENHRY and CDR2 SYGVKD. J is TRBJ1-2 and V is TRBV10-3; D might be TRBD1 (5 bases). The receptor was derived from a human donor with non-small cell lung cancer who had a partial response to radiotherapy plus ipilimumab. Some clones in this sample may be carry-over from other donors' samples. The sample here was peripheral blood, taken from a patient treated with radiotherapy plus ipilimumab. For the CDR3, the DNA is TGTGCCATCAGCCCGGGACTTGGGGGCTACACCTTC. Translating gives CAISPGLGGYTF.